This note documents a single T cell receptor beta chain sequence. These data belong to a study of cytomegalovirus exposure and HLA in healthy donors. CDR1 and CDR2 (germline): MDHEN, SYDVKM. Losses at the gene ends were 6 bases for V and 5 bases for J; bases not matched to a gene: 10. This CDR3 contains 14 residues. PCR amplification relied on 60 Vbeta primers (plus 13 Jbeta primers). Assay: immunoSEQ multiplex PCR; the TCRdb copy retains only in-frame clones and omits some. This table has about 160,000 clones, less than 90% appearing once. The specimen sequenced was PBMCs. The TCR comes from a woman between 18 and 29 years old in good health and CMV-seronegative. This chain connects TRBV28 to TRBJ2-7; 7 bases map to TRBD1. The CDR3 bases are TGTGCCAGCAGCCTCCTACAGGGGCACAACGAGCAGTACTTC. It translates to CASSLLQGHNEQYF.